A single sample gave rise to the 17 T cell receptor beta chains below, sequenced in a study of vaccination and CD4 T cells after COVID-19. The Oncomine TCR Beta short-read assay was applied to DNA of cultured CD4+ T cells. TCRdb re-analysed the PCR reads in MiXCR, keeping a single row per CDR3 protein. The repertoire has some 21,000 distinct CDR3 sequences, roughly 50% of them found once; the top ten carry approximately 13%. No antigen has been identified for these receptors. The sample's time point: late sampling 161 to 241 days after vaccination in a few convalescent patients. Treatment specified: approximately nine-day PBMC culture with coronavirus spike peptide pools or control peptides (ViraFEST assay). The source was CD4+ T cells from blood, cultured in vitro, collected about 7 months after SARS-CoV-2 vaccination. The origin of the receptors is a human donor who had recovered from COVID-19.

This chain links TRBV7-2 with TRBJ2-3, with 13 bases fitting TRBD2. There are 15 residues in the CDR3. V shed 6 bases and J 2 bases; nucleotides not matched to a gene: 2. Germline values: CDR1 SGHTA, CDR2 FQGNSA. For the CDR3, the DNA is TGTGCCAGCAGACTAGCGGGAGGGTTCACAGATACGCAGTATTTT. Translating it yields CASRLAGGFTDTQYF.

The CDR3 region has the DNA TGTGCCACCCGACAGGGGAGTGATGGTGGCTACACCTTC. It codes for CATRQGSDGGYTF. The V and J genes are TRBV24-1 and TRBJ1-2; 8 bases map to TRBD1. The CDR3 is 13 amino acids. CDR1 and CDR2 (germline): KGHDR, SFDVKD. The junction had 9 bases not matched to a gene; V was cut back by 9 bases and J by 7 bases.

This clonotype was counted between two and nine times. This rearrangement joins TRBV7-9 to TRBJ1-6; D not certain. The CDR3 sequence is 13 residues long. Trimming removed 1 base at V and 10 bases at J, with 8 bases between. CDR1 is SEHNR, CDR2 FQNEAQ, per germline (reference sequence). This chain's CDR3 is CASSLGLGSPLHF. The CDR3, as DNA: TGTGCCAGCAGCTTAGGATTAGGGTCACCCCTCCACTTT.

This chain joins TRBV7-9 and TRBJ1-2; D is possibly TRBD1 (5 bases). Germline values: CDR1 SEHNR, CDR2 FQNEAQ (reference sequence). The CDR3 runs to 15 residues. Trimming removed 4 bases at V and 5 bases at J, with 17 bases between. CDR3 nucleotide sequence: TGTGCCAGCAGCTCAACCCGGGGGGGACTGTATGGCTACACCTTC. As protein: CASSSTRGGLYGYTF.

The sample holds a few counts of this clonotype. CDR3 protein: CASRQGAEQFF. The CDR3 DNA reads TGTGCCAGCAGGCAGGGGGCCGAGCAGTTCTTC. The J gene is TRBJ2-1, the V gene TRBV6-2 or TRBV6-3, with TRBD1 matching over 8 bases. This CDR3 is 11 amino acids long. Germline CDR1 is MNHEY and CDR2 is SVGEGT. V lost 6 bases and J lost 10; bases outside the gene matches: 2.

The chain couples TRBV2 to TRBJ2-3; a weak D match, TRBD2 (5 bases). V lost 6 bases and J 6 bases, leaving 16 bases between the germline ends. From germline, CDR1 is SNHLY and CDR2 FYNNEI. The CDR3 is made up of 14 amino acids. The CDR3 region has the DNA TGTGCCAGCAGCCGGAGTAAGTCGGGGGATACGCAGTATTTT. Protein product: CASSRSKSGDTQYF.

This clonotype has only one observation. The chain is built from TRBV29-1 and TRBJ2-2; TRBD1 agrees at 7 bases. Per the germline V gene, CDR1 is SQVTM and CDR2 is ANQGSEA. CDR3 length: 14 residues. V shed 7 bases and J 4 bases; nucleotides not matched to a gene: 9. The CDR3 DNA is TGCAGCGCCCGACAGGGCTACGGCACCGGGGAGCTGTTTTTT. Translated: CSARQGYGTGELFF.

The chain carries TRBV5-4 and TRBJ2-1; 9 bases match TRBD2. Trimming cost V 0 bases and J 5 bases; bases outside gene matches: 3. This CDR3 spans 15 amino acids. The germline V gene has CDR1 SGHNT and CDR2 YYREEE (reference sequence). CDR3 nucleotide sequence: TGTGCCAGCAGCTTGGGGTCTAGCGGGGACAATGAGCAGTTCTTC. This sequence encodes CASSLGSSGDNEQFF.

The chain joins TRBV19 to TRBJ1-2, with D possibly matching TRBD1 (5 bases). CDR1 and CDR2 from the germline V gene are LNHDA and SQIVND (reference sequence). CDR3 length: 13 amino acids. V shed 0 bases and J shed 8 bases, with 10 bases lying between them. CDR3 coding DNA: TGTGCCAGTAGTATAGAAGGAGCAGGGGGCTACACCTTC. Its translation: CASSIEGAGGYTF.

This rearrangement joins TRBV7-2 to TRBJ2-7, with 10 bases that match TRBD2. This CDR3 is 14 amino acids long. Germline CDR1 is SGHTA and CDR2 is FQGNSA. After removal of 5 bases from V and 6 bases from J, the junction contained 7 bases not matched to a gene. The CDR3: CASSLSGRAGEQYF. In DNA, the CDR3 is TGTGCCAGCAGCCTCAGCGGGAGGGCGGGCGAGCAGTACTTC.

V usage is TRBV12-3 or TRBV12-4 and J usage is TRBJ2-7, with TRBD2 matching over 10 bases. This CDR3 contains 14 residues. V dropped 5 bases and J dropped 6; count of bases not matched to a gene: 7. The CDR3 DNA reads TGTGCCAGCAGTGTCCTCAGCGGGAGGGCCGAGCAGTACTTC. This encodes CASSVLSGRAEQYF.

This clonotype was seen only a few times. The chain recombines TRBV5-8 with TRBJ1-1; unclear D gene. CDR1 SGHTS and CDR2 YDEGEE come from the germline V gene. Trimming pared 1 base from V and 1 base from J, leaving 5 bases between. The CDR3 loop spans 13 amino acids. Written as DNA, the CDR3 is TGTGCCAGCAGCTTGATGCAGAACACTGAAGCTTTCTTT. As protein: CASSLMQNTEAFF. The complete variable domain, with remaining parts taken from reference TRBV5-8 and TRBJ1-1, reads EAGVTQSPTHLIKTRGQQATLRCSPISGHTSVYWYQQALGLGLQFLLWYDEGEERNRGNFPPRFSGRQFPNYSSELNVNALELEDSALYLCASSLMQNTEAFFGQGTRLTVV.

The J gene is TRBJ2-2, the V gene TRBV24-1, with D perhaps matching TRBD2 (6 bases). Germline CDR1 reads KGHDR; CDR2 reads SFDVKD. The length of the CDR3 is 17 residues. V was clipped by 3 bases and J by 3 bases, with 16 bases between them. DNA for the CDR3: TGTGCCACCAGTGATCCGACTAGAACGGGCTACACCGGGGAGCTGTTTTTT. Translating it yields CATSDPTRTGYTGELFF.

The chain employs TRBV2 and TRBJ1-5; 7 nucleotides agree with TRBD1. This CDR3 is built from 14 residues. The J segment lost 5 bases and the V segment lost 6 bases, leaving 7 bases of the junction unmatched. Germline V lookup: CDR1 SNHLY, CDR2 FYNNEI. The CDR3 is CASSAGQNYQPQHF. Written as DNA, the CDR3 is TGTGCCAGCAGCGCGGGACAGAATTATCAGCCCCAGCATTTT.

This chain joins TRBV6-5 and TRBJ2-1; perhaps D is TRBD1 or TRBD2 (6 bases each). CDR1 and CDR2 (germline): MNHEY, SVGAGI. This CDR3 region has 14 residues. The germline V and J ends were trimmed by 0 bases and 12 bases, with 15 bases remaining between them. In DNA, the CDR3 is TGTGCCAGCAGTTACTCCCGGGGGACACAAGGGCAGTTCTTC. Translation: CASSYSRGTQGQFF.

The V call is TRBV29-1, the J call TRBJ2-3, with unresolved D. This CDR3 is built from 12 residues. CDR1 is SQVTM, CDR2 ANQGSEA, per germline. The germline V and J ends were trimmed by 6 bases and 0 bases, with 7 bases remaining between them. CDR3 DNA sequence: TGCAGCGTCGCCGCTAGCACAGATACGCAGTATTTT. Translation: CSVAASTDTQYF.

This clonotype was seen only once. The chain links TRBV5-4 to TRBJ1-2; tentatively, D is TRBD1 (6 bases). The length of the CDR3 is 13 residues. Looked up from germline, CDR1 is SGHNT and CDR2 is YYREEE (reference sequence). V lost 4 bases and J 4 bases, leaving 11 bases between the germline ends. The CDR3 here is CASSPTTGYGYTF. CDR3 nucleotide sequence: TGTGCCAGCAGCCCTACGACAGGCTATGGCTACACCTTC.